This T cell receptor beta chain was sequenced during a study of blood T cell repertoires in COVID-19. Assay: immunoSEQ multiplex PCR; the TCRdb copy retains only in-frame clones and omits some. The repertoire holds 350,000 or so clones, with just over 85% as singletons. Trimming took 7 bases from V and 7 from J, leaving 19 bases between them. CDR3 size: 14 residues. Germline CDR1 SGHTA, CDR2 FQGNSA. The sample was PBMCs or T cells enriched from blood (not recorded which). The chain employs TRBV7-2 and TRBJ1-2; TRBD1 is a possible D gene (6 bases). The source of this sequence is a woman in her thirties or forties with acute COVID-19. The CDR3 region has the DNA TGTGCCAGCATCCTGACAGGTTTCGTCTCTGGCTACACCTTC. Translation gives CASILTGFVSGYTF.